One sample yielded the 18 T cell receptor beta chains listed below, sequenced in a study of blood T cell repertoires in COVID-19. The protocol was immunoSEQ multiplex PCR, while the TCRdb copy is restricted to in-frame clones and leaves out a portion. The data show 150,000 to 200,000 clones, around 87% seen once. Sequencing input: peripheral blood. Receptors were obtained from a man aged 35-49 years with active or convalescent COVID-19.

V and J are TRBV18 and TRBJ2-5; TRBD2 agrees at 13 bases. The CDR3 has 18 residues. Looked up from germline, CDR1 is KGHSH and CDR2 is LQKENI. The junction had 9 bases not matched to a gene; V was cut back by 0 bases and J by 5 bases. Here the CDR3 DNA reads TGTGCCAGCTCACCACCTGGACTAGCGGGAGCCTTAGGGGAGACCCAGTACTTC. It specifies CASSPPGLAGALGETQYF. The variable domain in full, completed from reference TRBV18 and TRBJ2-5, reads NAGVMQNPRHLVRRRGQEARLRCSPMKGHSHVYWYRQLPEEGLKFMVYLQKENIIDESGMPKERFSAEFPKEGPSILRIQQVVRGDSAAYFCASSPPGLAGALGETQYFGPGTRLLVL.

The chain combines TRBV29-1 with TRBJ1-1; D remains unclear. Trimming stripped 0 bases from V and 5 bases from J, with 13 bases between. CDR1 and CDR2 from the germline V gene are SQVTM and ANQGSEA. CDR3 length: 14 residues. Written as DNA, the CDR3 is TGCAGCGTTGAAGATCTAGGATACTCTACTGAAGCTTTCTTT. Encoded protein: CSVEDLGYSTEAFF.

In this sample, this clone turned up once. The chain links TRBV10-1 to TRBJ2-2, with D perhaps TRBD2 (5 bases). The CDR3 spans 14 residues. Trimming removed 4 bases at V and 7 bases at J, with 13 bases between. Germline assignment: CDR1 WNHNN and CDR2 SYGVQD (reference sequence). The CDR3 nucleotides read TGCGCCAGCAGTGGTGGCCCCCGGGACGGGGAGCTGTTTTTT. Translating gives CASSGGPRDGELFF.

This sequence joins TRBV5-1 and TRBJ1-4; 8 bases fit TRBD1. CDR1 SGHRS and CDR2 YFSETQ come from the germline V gene. Trimming removed 5 bases from V and 2 bases from J; junction bases left unmatched: 2. This CDR3 spans 14 amino acids. CDR3 amino acids: CASRTGATNEKLFF. The CDR3 DNA reads TGCGCCAGCAGGACAGGGGCGACTAATGAAAAACTGTTTTTT.

This chain uses TRBV28 with TRBJ1-6; tentative D call: TRBD1 (5 bases). V lost 1 base, J lost 9 bases, and 16 bases lay in between. The V gene's germline CDR1 is MDHEN and CDR2 SYDVKM. CDR3 length equals 16 residues. CDR3 nucleotide sequence: TGTGCCAGCAGTTTATCAGGGTCCGCCACCGGTTCACCCCTCCACTTT. It yields the protein CASSLSGSATGSPLHF.

The chain couples TRBV12-5 to TRBJ1-1; D gene ambiguous. The germline V and J ends were trimmed by 0 bases and 3 bases, with 11 bases remaining between them. The germline V gene has CDR1 LGHNT and CDR2 FRNRAP. The CDR3 runs 15 residues. CDR3: CASGLVGNADTEAFF. The CDR3 region has the DNA TGTGCTAGTGGTTTGGTCGGAAACGCGGACACTGAAGCTTTCTTT. Supplemented by reference TRBV12-5 and TRBJ1-1, the full variable domain reads DARVTQTPRHKVTEMGQEVTMRCQPILGHNTVFWYRQTMMQGLELLAYFRNRAPLDDSGMPKDRFSAEMPDATLATLKIQPSEPRDSAVYFCASGLVGNADTEAFFGQGTRLTVV.

V is TRBV18 and J is TRBJ1-6, with D uncertain. The V gene's germline CDR1 is KGHSH and CDR2 LQKENI. The CDR3 spans 14 residues. The ends were cut back, 5 bases at V and 5 bases at J, with 10 bases in the middle. The CDR3 spells CASSYDTHNSPLHF. The CDR3 nucleotides read TGTGCCAGCTCATACGACACTCATAATTCACCCCTCCACTTT.

V and J are TRBV6-5 and TRBJ1-2; TRBD1 might be the D (5 bases). The CDR3 has 13 residues. The germline V and J ends were trimmed by 8 bases and 4 bases, with 14 bases remaining between them. The germline gives CDR1 MNHEY, CDR2 SVGAGI. CDR3 sequence (DNA): TGTGCCAGCGGGGCGGACCACGCCTATGGCTACACCTTC. It codes for CASGADHAYGYTF.

V is TRBV30 and J is TRBJ1-2; 7 nucleotides match TRBD1. This CDR3 contains 14 residues. Trimming cost V 3 bases and J 4 bases; bases outside gene matches: 8. Germline assignment: CDR1 GTSNPN and CDR2 SVGIG (reference sequence). This CDR3 is CAWRIGGAIYGYTF. CDR3 in DNA: TGTGCCTGGAGGATAGGGGGCGCGATCTATGGCTACACCTTC.

The chain is built from TRBV7-9 and TRBJ1-1, with D maybe TRBD1 (6 bases). Per the germline V gene, CDR1 is SEHNR and CDR2 is FQNEAQ (reference sequence). Trimming removed 5 bases from V and 4 bases from J, with 11 bases in between. The CDR3 contains 13 residues. This chain's CDR3 is CASSHQGITEAFF. CDR3 nucleotide sequence: TGTGCCAGCAGCCACCAGGGGATCACTGAAGCTTTCTTT.

The rearrangement joins TRBV5-1 to TRBJ2-2; TRBD1 agrees at 9 bases. CDR1 and CDR2 (germline): SGHRS, YFSETQ. V shed 0 bases, J shed 6 bases, and the junction held 3 bases outside the gene matches. The CDR3 is 15 amino acids. The CDR3 spells CASSLAGTGPGELFF. CDR3 DNA sequence: TGCGCCAGCAGCTTGGCAGGGACAGGGCCCGGGGAGCTGTTTTTT.

The chain has TRBV5-1 and TRBJ1-6; the D gene is possibly TRBD1 (5 bases). In germline, CDR1 is SGHRS, CDR2 YFSETQ. V dropped 0 bases and J dropped 7 bases, with 11 bases sitting between them. This CDR3 has 15 amino acids. CDR3 sequence: CASSLERGANSPLHF. CDR3 DNA sequence: TGCGCCAGCAGCTTGGAGCGGGGCGCGAATTCACCCCTCCACTTT.

This chain connects TRBV7-2 to TRBJ1-3; D is uncertain. Germline CDR1 SGHTA, CDR2 FQGNSA. This CDR3 spans 13 amino acids. V lost 0 bases and J 5 bases, leaving 5 bases between the germline ends. In DNA, the CDR3 is TGTGCCAGCAGCTTAGCACAGCGAAACACCATATATTTT. This sequence encodes CASSLAQRNTIYF.

For the CDR3, the DNA is TGTGCCACCAGTGCGGGGTCTGGTGGGGCCAACGTCCTGACTTTC. It is translated as CATSAGSGGANVLTF. The V and J genes are TRBV24-1 and TRBJ2-6; D possibly corresponds to TRBD2 (5 bases). CDR1 KGHDR and CDR2 SFDVKD come from the germline V gene. This CDR3 region has 15 residues. Trimming stripped 5 bases from V and 3 bases from J, with 10 bases between.

The genes are TRBV18 and TRBJ2-5, with 8 bases fitting TRBD1. J lost 2 bases, V lost 3 bases, and 23 bases had no gene match. Germline V gene data show CDR1 as KGHSH and CDR2 as LQKENI. This CDR3 region has 21 residues. The CDR3 DNA reads as TGTGCCAGCTCACCGATTAGGGGACAGGTGCCTTATACTACCGATCAAGAGACCCAGTACTTC. As protein: CASSPIRGQVPYTTDQETQYF.

The V and J genes are TRBV5-5 and TRBJ1-4; D is uncertain. The CDR3 totals 13 residues. The germline V gene has CDR1 SGHKS and CDR2 YYEKEE (reference sequence). Trimming took 0 bases from V and 8 from J, leaving 8 bases between them. The DNA of the CDR3 is TGTGCCAGCAGCTTGGTCGCACAAGAAAAACTGTTTTTT. As protein: CASSLVAQEKLFF. Together with reference TRBV5-5 and TRBJ1-4, the CDR3 gives the full variable domain: DAGVTQSPTHLIKTRGQQVTLRCSPISGHKSVSWYQQVLGQGPQFIFQYYEKEERGRGNFPDRFSARQFPNYSSELNVNALLLGDSALYLCASSLVAQEKLFFGSGTQLSVL.

This sequence joins TRBV5-5 and TRBJ1-1; 8 bases agree with TRBD1. Germline CDR1 reads SGHKS; CDR2 reads YYEKEE (reference sequence). The V and J ends lost 4 bases and 6 bases, in that order; junction bases with no gene match: 8. The CDR3 has 14 amino acids. The CDR3 bases are TGTGCCAGCAGCGTCCAGGGGGCGAGGGCTGAAGCTTTCTTT. Protein sequence: CASSVQGARAEAFF.

V is TRBV19 and J is TRBJ1-2; 7 bases are shared with TRBD1. Germline V gene data show CDR1 as LNHDA and CDR2 as SQIVND (reference sequence). This CDR3 is built from 14 residues. J gave up 8 bases and V 1 base, and 7 bases lay outside the gene matches. This CDR3 reads CASSIGTAGGGYTF. The CDR3 DNA sequence: TGTGCCAGTAGTATAGGAACGGCAGGGGGAGGCTACACCTTC.